A selection of T cell receptor beta chains follows, all from one sample in a study of OX40 agonist ivuxolimab in advanced cancers. The method was immunoSEQ multiplex PCR; TCRdb's version includes in-frame clones alone and lacks a portion of them. This table holds roughly 80,000 clones, under 90% found once. Sequencing was performed on CD4+ or CD8+ T cells sorted from blood, taken in a trial of the OX40 agonist ivuxolimab. These receptors were obtained from an adult with an advanced solid tumor such as melanoma, head and neck, liver or kidney cancer. CDR3s include the opening cysteine and the closing phenylalanine or tryptophan. A D gene is named only where the DNA matches it firmly. Some rows have no size entry. The others give once, few or many, or a class for an expanded clone.

D,V,J,size,DNA,CDR3
.,TRBV7-2,TRBJ2-1,.,TGTGCCAGCAGCTGGGTGGGAACCTCCTACAATGAGCAGTTCTTC,CASSWVGTSYNEQFF
.,TRBV7-2,TRBJ2-1,.,TGTGCCAGCAGCTCAGGGTCCGTTTCCTACAATGAGCAGTTCTTC,CASSSGSVSYNEQFF
TRBD1,TRBV7-2,TRBJ1-2,.,TGTGCCAGCAGCCCCGACAGGGCCTCCTATGGCTACACCTTC,CASSPDRASYGYTF
TRBD1,TRBV7-3,TRBJ1-6,few,TGTGCCAGCAGCTTAGGACAGGGGACGGGTTCACCCCTCCACTTT,CASSLGQGTGSPLHF
.,TRBV7-2,TRBJ2-4,.,TGTGCCAGCAGCTTAGGCATAGCCAAAAACATTCAGTACTTC,CASSLGIAKNIQYF
.,TRBV5-4,TRBJ2-2,.,TGTGCCAGCAGCTACCGGGACGGAGAGCTGTTTTTT,CASSYRDGELFF
.,TRBV29-1,TRBJ1-2,.,TGCAGCGTTCGACTGTATGGCTACACCTTC,CSVRLYGYTF
.,TRBV7-3,TRBJ2-7,.,TGTGCCAGCAGCTTAGGGGACGGGGACTCCTACGAGCAGTACTTC,CASSLGDGDSYEQYF
.,TRBV5-1,TRBJ2-3,.,TGCGCCAGCAGCTTGGGCTCCTCCCAAGATACGCAGTATTTT,CASSLGSSQDTQYF
.,TRBV5-6,TRBJ1-4,.,TGTGCCAGCAGCTTGGTAGGCGCAACTAATGAAAAACTGTTTTTT,CASSLVGATNEKLFF
.,TRBV10-3,TRBJ1-1,once,TGTGCCATCAGTGCCGGGGACACTGAAGCTTTCTTT,CAISAGDTEAFF
.,TRBV5-6,TRBJ1-6,.,TGTGCCAGCAGCCAGGTCGGACGAAATTCACCCCTCCACTTT,CASSQVGRNSPLHF
TRBD2,TRBV5-8,TRBJ2-7,few,TGTGCCAGCAGGCCCGGGTCGGGAGGGTCCTACGAGCAGTACTTC,CASRPGSGGSYEQYF
.,TRBV7-9,TRBJ2-2,.,TGTGCCAGCAGCTTCTCTGGGCAGGCGAACACCGGGGAGCTGTTTTTT,CASSFSGQANTGELFF
TRBD1,TRBV7-8,TRBJ1-1,.,TGTGCCAGCAGTCGACAGGGGAACACTGAAGCTTTCTTT,CASSRQGNTEAFF
TRBD1,TRBV25-1,TRBJ2-5,.,TGTGCCAGCAGCCGACAGGGGTCAGAGACCCAGTACTTC,CASSRQGSETQYF
.,TRBV6-5,TRBJ1-4,.,TGTGCCAGCAGTTACCTACCAGGGGCAACTAATGAAAAACTGTTTTTT,CASSYLPGATNEKLFF
.,TRBV20-1,TRBJ1-5,few,TGCAGTGCTTCCCATCAGCCCCAGCATTTT,CSASHQPQHF
.,TRBV15,TRBJ2-2,.,TGTGCCACCAGCGCTGGACTTTCCAACACCGGGGAGCTGTTTTTT,CATSAGLSNTGELFF
TRBD1,TRBV27,TRBJ1-2,.,TGTGCCAGCAGTCCCGACAGGGAGGGTGGCTACACCTTC,CASSPDREGGYTF
.,TRBV7-9,TRBJ2-7,once,TGTGCCAGCAGCTTTGGTCCGGGAGCCTACGAGCAGTACTTC,CASSFGPGAYEQYF
.,TRBV20-1,TRBJ1-2,.,TGCAGTGCTGGCGGGCTCAGCTACACCTTC,CSAGGLSYTF
.,TRBV7-2,TRBJ1-4,.,TGTGCCAGCAGCTTAGGGCACAGGTGGTTCAGGGAAAAACTGTTTTTT,CASSLGHRWFREKLFF
.,TRBV11-2,TRBJ1-6,.,TGTGCCAGCAGCTTAGAGGGGGGTGGTACTTCACCCCTCCACTTT,CASSLEGGGTSPLHF
.,TRBV2,TRBJ1-2,.,TGTGCCAGCAGTGAAGGGCCCTCGGAACGTAGCGGCTACACCTTC,CASSEGPSERSGYTF
.,TRBV28,TRBJ1-5,.,TGTGCCAGCAGTTTCAATCAGCCCCAGCATTTT,CASSFNQPQHF
TRBD1,TRBV5-6,TRBJ2-5,.,TGTGCCAGCAGCTTGGGGACAGGGATCCAAGAGACCCAGTACTTC,CASSLGTGIQETQYF
TRBD1,TRBV12-5,TRBJ1-2,.,TGTGCTAGTGGTTTGGTAGGGACAGGGTTACGGGGCTACACCTTC,CASGLVGTGLRGYTF
.,TRBV28,TRBJ1-4,.,TGTGCCAGCACCCTGGGGGGGTCGAATGAAAAACTGTTTTTT,CASTLGGSNEKLFF
.,TRBV7-2,TRBJ2-3,.,TGTGCCAGCAGCTTAGCGGCAGCGGCAGATACGCAGTATTTT,CASSLAAAADTQYF
.,TRBV20-1,TRBJ1-2,.,TGCAGTGCTACCCGTAACTATGGCTACACCTTC,CSATRNYGYTF
.,TRBV14,TRBJ2-6,.,TGTGCCAGCAGACCTGAAACCTCTGGGGCCAACGTCCTGACTTTC,CASRPETSGANVLTF
.,TRBV19,TRBJ1-1,.,TGTGCCAGTATAAGGGGCAGAACGAACACTGAAGCTTTCTTT,CASIRGRTNTEAFF
.,TRBV19,TRBJ2-3,few,TGTGCCAGTAGTTTCCGGGCCTCTGGGGCAGATACGCAGTATTTT,CASSFRASGADTQYF
TRBD1,TRBV18,TRBJ2-2,.,TGTGCCAGCTCACCACCGCGGACAGGGGGGACCGGGGAGCTGTTTTTT,CASSPPRTGGTGELFF
TRBD2,TRBV9,TRBJ2-3,.,TGTGCCAGCAGGGCTAGCGGGGGTTGGGATACGCAGTATTTT,CASRASGGWDTQYF
TRBD2,TRBV5-1,TRBJ2-3,.,TGCGCCAGCAGCTTCGTGGGACTAGCGGGGGGGCTCGGGACAGATACGCAGTATTTT,CASSFVGLAGGLGTDTQYF
.,TRBV5-1,TRBJ2-2,.,TGCGCCAGCAGCTTCGCACAGGGTAACACCGGGGAGCTGTTTTTT,CASSFAQGNTGELFF
.,TRBV28,TRBJ1-4,.,TGTGCCAGCAGCCCCGGTTTAAGTATTGAAAAACTGTTTTTT,CASSPGLSIEKLFF
.,TRBV4-3,TRBJ2-3,.,TGCGCCAGCAGCTTAAGGGGGGAGAGCACAGATACGCAGTATTTT,CASSLRGESTDTQYF
.,TRBV4-2,TRBJ2-5,.,TGTGCCAGCAGCCGTCGAGGGCAGGACCAAGAGACCCAGTACTTC,CASSRRGQDQETQYF
.,TRBV7-9,TRBJ1-1,few,TGTGCCAGCAGCATCAGGGGTCAGAACACTGAAGCTTTCTTT,CASSIRGQNTEAFF
TRBD2,TRBV5-1,TRBJ2-1,.,TGCGCCAGCAATCCACTCTCGGGACTAGCGGTCAATGAGCAGTTCTTC,CASNPLSGLAVNEQFF
TRBD1,TRBV7-2,TRBJ1-6,.,TGTGCCAGCAGCCACAGACAGGGACCCCTCCACTTT,CASSHRQGPLHF
TRBD1,TRBV29-1,TRBJ1-1,few,TGCAGCGTTACAAGGGACAGGAATGAAGCTTTCTTT,CSVTRDRNEAFF
TRBD1,TRBV7-6,TRBJ2-7,once,TGTGCCAGCAGCCTAGACAGGGGGAGAACCTACGAGCAGTACTTC,CASSLDRGRTYEQYF
TRBD2,TRBV5-1,TRBJ2-1,.,TGCGCCAGCAGCTCGGGAATTAGCGGGGGGGCCAGGGAGGAGCAGTTCTTC,CASSSGISGGAREEQFF